The entry below describes one TCR beta chain. Its specific antigen is unknown. No much larger clonotype is one base removed from it; base qualities were not supplied. In the same sample, other DNA sequences code for this CDR3. Library construction relied on the immunoSEQ multiplex PCR assay. In the paper's pipeline: To diagnose cytomegalovirus status from the catalog of TCR beta chain sequences, a statistical classification framework was built. This immuneACCESS table, as held by TCRdb, lists in-frame sequences with V and J called but not all clones. Of the missing ones, under half trace to an unresolved V gene in checked studies; the others have no known cause. The V and J calls and clone size were taken over from that table, and D and trimming were inferred from the DNA. Here the sample has 150,000 to 160,000 clones; 86% occur a single time. The ten largest clonotypes hold about 20% of the sample.

The data belong to a study of cytomegalovirus exposure and HLA in healthy donors listed by TCRdb under 2017. Turning to the overall study: A later analysis indicated that the 95 to 150 validation repertoires were generated on the platform also employed for the 700 or so repertoires of the first cohort. The study was designed to test whether signatures of past pathogen exposure could be identified by cataloging public T cell receptors. High-throughput TCR immunosequencing, statistical association of individual TCRs with disease status, and machine learning were combined to predict cytomegalovirus infection status. Besides the first cohort of some 670 subjects, a separate validation cohort made up of over 100 different subjects was used. Summary of the overall study and its limitations: All 130 or so repertoires were used to score co-occurrence in the validation cohort in a later analysis, because that analysis had no HLA typing for the cohort. While some public TCRs were present in many individuals, most TCR sequences turned up only very rarely across donors. In vitro tests confirmed that three of the cytomegalovirus-associated TCR beta chains recognize cytomegalovirus antigens. In both the original and validation cohorts, the classifier was reported to diagnose cytomegalovirus status with high specificity and sensitivity. In the study, approximately 160 TCR beta chains were listed as associated with cytomegalovirus. It was suggested by the authors that the approach could potentially be generalized to other disease states and immunological phenotypes. Subsequent analysis determined that TCRs grouped into clusters in the first cohort also showed a tendency toward co-occurrence across the roughly 120 validation repertoires, and 85% to 95% of cluster scores exceeded 0.

Separate from the approximately 670-subject first cohort, the validation cohort of 120 subjects was the group to which the donors belonged. The germline V gene gives CDR1 as SGHTA and CDR2 as FQGNSA. V drops 5 bases and J drops 1 base, leaving 15 bases in between. From cysteine to phenylalanine, the CDR3 is 15 amino acids long. Only the CDR3 DNA stays, 45 bases, in frame from base 1. Sequencing was performed on PBMCs. The chain couples TRBV7-2 to TRBJ2-7; the best D guess is TRBD2, with 6 bases matching. The sequence came from a man younger than 35 in good health and CMV-seropositive. The DNA is TGTGCCAGCAGCCGCCCGGGACTCCCTTCCTACGAGCAGTACTTC. It codes for CASSRPGLPSYEQYF.